The rows below give T cell receptor beta chains drawn from one sample of a study of blood T cell repertoires in COVID-19. Here immunoSEQ multiplex PCR was the method, and the copy in TCRdb shows in-frame clones only, minus some. This sample has some 140,000 clones, with 91% found just once. Sequencing was carried out using peripheral blood. The source is a man aged 50-59 years with acute or convalescent COVID-19. The CDR3 runs from the conserved cysteine through the conserved F or W. D genes are given only for firm matches. Size is stated for part of the rows, as once, few or many counts, or as a class when the clone is expanded.

>-|TRBJ2-7|TRBV18|TRBD1
CASSGTENYEQYF
TGTGCCAGCTCAGGGACAGAGAACTACGAGCAGTACTTC
>-|TRBJ1-6|TRBV6-5|-
CASSSRGYNSPLHF
TGTGCCAGCAGTTCCAGGGGATATAATTCACCCCTCCACTTT
>-|TRBJ1-2|TRBV4-2|-
CASSQDAAPFTENYGYTF
TGTGCCAGCAGCCAAGATGCCGCGCCCTTCACAGAGAACTATGGCTACACCTTC
>-|TRBJ1-4|TRBV18|TRBD1
CASSLGQGGTNEKLFF
TGTGCCAGCTCACTCGGACAGGGTGGGACTAATGAAAAACTGTTTTTT
>-|TRBJ2-1|TRBV9|-
CASSARNEQFF
TGTGCCAGCAGCGCCCGCAATGAGCAGTTCTTC
>-|TRBJ2-5|TRBV7-9|-
CASSFGSGETQYF
TGTGCCAGCAGCTTCGGGAGTGGAGAGACCCAGTACTTC
>-|TRBJ1-1|TRBV28|-
CASSAGGVRYTEAFF
TGTGCCAGCAGTGCGGGGGGGGTCCGTTACACTGAAGCTTTCTTT
>-|TRBJ1-1|TRBV18|-
CASSRGSTEAFF
TGTGCCAGCTCAAGGGGGAGCACTGAAGCTTTCTTT
>-|TRBJ2-5|TRBV9|-
CASSVAGGPQETQYF
TGTGCCAGCAGCGTAGCCGGGGGGCCCCAAGAGACCCAGTACTTC
>-|TRBJ1-2|TRBV28|TRBD1
CASSVLGTDYGYTF
TGTGCCAGCAGTGTTCTCGGGACAGACTATGGCTACACCTTC
>-|TRBJ2-4|TRBV5-1|TRBD1
CASSSGQGVNIQYF
TGCGCCAGCAGCTCTGGACAGGGGGTAAACATTCAGTACTTC
>-|TRBJ2-3|TRBV24-1|-
CATSDLFRENRDTQYF
TGTGCCACCAGTGATTTGTTCCGGGAGAACAGAGATACGCAGTATTTT
>-|TRBJ1-1|TRBV6-5|TRBD1
CASSSHRTGMNTEAFF
TGTGCCAGCAGTTCCCACAGGACAGGGATGAACACTGAAGCTTTCTTT
>-|TRBJ2-7|TRBV27|-
CASSSSYEQYF
TGTGCCAGCAGTTCTTCCTACGAGCAGTACTTC
>-|TRBJ1-2|TRBV28|-
CASTPRHYGYTF
TGTGCCAGCACCCCGAGGCACTATGGCTACACCTTC
>-|TRBJ1-4|TRBV4-3|-
CASSQGGAGTNEKLFF
TGCGCCAGCAGCCAAGGCGGGGCCGGGACTAATGAAAAACTGTTTTTT
>-|TRBJ2-7|TRBV7-9|TRBD1
CASSQGAFYEQYF
TGTGCCAGCAGCCAGGGGGCCTTCTACGAGCAGTACTTC
>-|TRBJ1-2|TRBV6-1|-
CASSERAGYGYTF
TGTGCCAGCAGTGAGCGGGCAGGCTATGGCTACACCTTC
>-|TRBJ2-7|TRBV27|TRBD1
CASSYWTGRRLYEQYF
TGTGCCAGCAGTTATTGGACAGGGCGGCGGCTTTACGAGCAGTACTTC
>-|TRBJ1-3|TRBV19|-
CASKTAGNTIYF
TGTGCCAGTAAAACGGCTGGAAACACCATATATTTT
>once|TRBJ1-5|TRBV18|-
CASSRQQGGNQPQHF
TGTGCCAGCTCACGACAACAAGGAGGTAATCAGCCCCAGCATTTT
>-|TRBJ2-1|TRBV11-2|TRBD2
CASSHYRGLAQRTYNEQFF
TGTGCCAGCAGCCATTACCGGGGACTAGCGCAGAGAACCTACAATGAGCAGTTCTTC
>-|TRBJ1-6|TRBV6-5|TRBD1
CASNPGQGNSPLHF
TGTGCCAGCAATCCGGGACAGGGTAATTCACCCCTCCACTTT
>-|TRBJ2-2|TRBV5-1|-
CASSLSSIPTGELFF
TGCGCCAGCAGCTTGTCAAGCATCCCCACCGGGGAGCTGTTTTTT
>-|TRBJ2-1|TRBV5-8|-
CASSSSGVEQFF
TGTGCCAGCAGCTCCTCAGGGGTTGAGCAGTTCTTC
>-|TRBJ1-2|TRBV28|-
CASRSGGVYGYTF
TGTGCCAGCAGGAGTGGGGGGGTCTATGGCTACACCTTC
>-|TRBJ2-2|TRBV5-1|-
CASSEQGPGELFF
TGCGCCAGCAGCGAACAGGGACCCGGGGAGCTGTTTTTT
>-|TRBJ2-5|TRBV7-7|TRBD1
CASSPRDRRFQETQYF
TGTGCTAGCAGCCCACGGGACAGGCGGTTCCAAGAGACCCAGTACTTC
>-|TRBJ1-5|TRBV10-3|-
CAIGPGGNQPQHF
TGTGCCATCGGCCCGGGTGGGAATCAGCCCCAGCATTTT
>-|TRBJ1-6|TRBV3-1/TRBV3-2|TRBD1
CASTADRGDSPLHF
TGTGCCAGCACCGCGGACAGGGGCGATTCACCCCTCCACTTT
>-|TRBJ2-1|TRBV28|-
CASSPPGTQGNEQFF
TGTGCCAGCAGCCCCCCCGGGACACAAGGCAATGAGCAGTTCTTC
>-|TRBJ2-5|TRBV10-2|-
CASSVNYQETQYF
TGCGCCAGCAGTGTGAACTATCAAGAGACCCAGTACTTC
>-|TRBJ2-7|TRBV4-2|-
CASSPRGPSGGTDEQYF
TGTGCCAGCAGCCCCCGTGGACCCAGCGGCGGGACCGACGAGCAGTACTTC
>-|TRBJ2-1|TRBV7-2|TRBD2
CASSRAGLRSYNEQFF
TGTGCCAGCAGCCGGGCGGGACTAAGATCCTACAATGAGCAGTTCTTC
>-|TRBJ1-4|TRBV28|-
CASVGGATNEKLFF
TGTGCCAGCGTGGGGGGGGCAACTAATGAAAAACTGTTTTTT
>once|TRBJ2-2|TRBV4-2|TRBD2
CASSQDGSGSIPGELFF
TGTGCCAGCAGCCAAGACGGTAGCGGGAGCATCCCCGGGGAGCTGTTTTTT
>-|TRBJ2-7|TRBV6-1|TRBD2
CASSVTRTSGSPYEQYF
TGTGCCAGCAGTGTAACCCGGACTAGCGGGAGTCCCTACGAGCAGTACTTC
>once|TRBJ2-1|TRBV7-9|-
CASGLLASSYNEQFF
TGTGCCAGCGGGCTGCTCGCAAGCTCCTACAATGAGCAGTTCTTC
>-|TRBJ2-3|TRBV27|TRBD2
CASSTLAGAPADTQYF
TGTGCCAGCAGTACCCTAGCGGGAGCGCCGGCAGATACGCAGTATTTT
>-|TRBJ2-1|TRBV6-1|-
CASSEAGNPRGEQFF
TGTGCCAGCAGTGAGGCCGGAAACCCCAGGGGCGAGCAGTTCTTC
>few|TRBJ2-2|TRBV19|-
CASSSRGETGELFF
TGTGCCAGTAGTAGTCGCGGAGAAACCGGGGAGCTGTTTTTT
>-|TRBJ1-2|TRBV30|-
CAWSDSSYGYTF
TGTGCCTGGTCCGACAGCTCCTATGGCTACACCTTC